This T cell receptor beta chain emerged from a study of blood T cell repertoires in COVID-19. At the level of the study: There were acute and convalescent COVID-19 samples, and they came from the United States, Italy and Spain.

V was cut by 4 bases and J by 0 bases, with 9 bases left in between. The CDR3 runs to 15 residues. The germline gives CDR1 LNHDA, CDR2 SQIVND (reference sequence). Sequencing used immunoSEQ multiplex PCR; TCRdb keeps in-frame clones, though not all of them. This sample has 250,000 to 300,000 clones, with 85% to 90% found just once. Grouping used clinical history reported by participants in a survey and questionnaire. Before they entered the study, exposed participants had met a COVID-19 case within 2 weeks. This rearrangement joins TRBV19 to TRBJ2-2, with D perhaps matching TRBD1 (6 bases). This sequence originates from a woman aged 50 to 65 who had been exposed to COVID-19. Sequenced input: PBMCs or T cells enriched from blood (not recorded which). CDR3 region: CASSTTGSNTGELFF. The CDR3 nucleotides read TGTGCCAGTAGTACAACAGGGTCGAACACCGGGGAGCTGTTTTTT. Variable domain in full (rest from reference TRBV19 and TRBJ2-2): DGGITQSPKYLFRKEGQNVTLSCEQNLNHDAMYWYRQDPGQGLRLIYYSQIVNDFQKGDIAEGYSVSREKKESFPLTVTSAQKNPTAFYLCASSTTGSNTGELFFGEGSRLTVL.